Reported below is one TCR beta chain. What antigen it recognizes has not been identified. Base quality data are lacking; no much larger clone is found one base away. The sample comes from a study of cytomegalovirus exposure and HLA in healthy donors (dated by TCRdb to about 2017). Regarding the complete study: An earlier analysis of roughly 610 of the donors reported over 250 Gb of sequence data and around 120 million unique TCR beta sequences obtained from roughly 170 million T cells. An early release that covered fewer than 750 HLA-typed donors contained around 330 gigabases of sequencing data and around 80 million unique TCR sequences. Among the roughly 410 genotyped donors, more than 70% belonged to the genetic ancestry cluster associated with self-reported Caucasian donors. The study aimed to test whether cataloging public T cell receptors could reveal signatures of past pathogen exposure. The study profiled the T cell repertoires of around 700 subjects by immunosequencing and related them to cytomegalovirus serostatus. In addition to the first cohort of 666 subjects, a separate validation cohort of approximately 120 different subjects was used. High-throughput TCR immunosequencing, statistical association of individual TCRs with disease status, and machine learning were combined to predict cytomegalovirus infection status. A later analysis re-examined previously published TCR beta repertoires from just over 650 donors and added high-resolution HLA genotyping to investigate patterns of TCR occurrence. In the later analysis, no new phenotypic data were used to find candidate immune exposures; instead, reliance was placed on TCR beta sequences and their occurrence across donors. To decide whether each TCR beta V gene segment behaved as functional or pseudogenic, an earlier analysis of over 500 of the donors relied on high-throughput TCR beta sequencing. Donor age, sex, ethnicity and CMV serostatus were compiled together with the repertoire data. In a later genetic analysis, genome-wide SNP genotypes for 398 of the 666 donors were used, and that subset was treated as a discovery cohort. Every repertoire in the discovery cohort had been generated on one and the same sequencing platform. Class I and class II HLA loci were covered by the typing at four-digit resolution. The number of donors typed differed by locus, with roughly 620-640 for A, B, C, DRB1 and DQB1, around 520 for DQA1, over 600 for DPA1, and approximately 470 for DPB1. Several DR-DQ haplotypes were treated as single units for association and clustering because of strong linkage in the cohort. Among some 400 genotyped donors of the cohort, an average of approximately 200,000 unique TCR beta nucleotide sequences was sequenced per donor, of which roughly 18% were non-productive.

Results and caveats for the whole study, not just this receptor: The sequencing pipeline was judged likely to have produced a cluster of highly shared sequence variants as a technical artifact. When HLA alleles, especially DR and DQ, strongly co-occurred, TCR associations were difficult to assign to individual alleles. A later analysis found that HLA-associated TCR beta chains were more clonally expanded and had lower generation probabilities than equally common non-associated chains. For the cohort, immune exposure information was limited to CMV serostatus. The authors suggested that the approach could potentially be generalized to other disease states and immunological phenotypes. A total of about 180 TCR beta chains were listed by the study as associated with cytomegalovirus. An association between a missense DCLRE1C variant and V-gene and J-gene trimming of TCR beta chains was found in a later genetic analysis and replicated in an independent cohort. A further reported finding was that TCR beta sequences accurately predicted the HLA-A and HLA-B alleles for most subjects in the first cohort. The presence/absence analyses assumed that sequencing depth was roughly uniform across donors, and that assumption may not be true. Broadly in line with IMGT annotations, most TCR beta V segments showed up in productive rearrangements about 87% or about 30% of the time in an earlier analysis of 587 of the donors. In a later analysis, TCR association rates were found to vary across HLA loci, with the most associated TCRs seen for DRB1 alleles and the fewest for HLA-C alleles. Compared with the 666-donor mean, donors in an Asian-associated ancestry cluster had fewer N-insertions in productive TCRs, according to a later genetic analysis. In a later analysis, several top co-occurrence clusters were reported to appear linked to parvovirus B19, influenza, CMV and Epstein-Barr virus. A later analysis found that most CMV-associated TCR beta chains appeared HLA-restricted, with HLA associations seemingly driven largely by CMV exposure. HLA typing was unavailable for some donors at each locus, so association tests used only the typed subset. Most TCR sequences were observed very rarely across donors, whereas some public TCRs were present in many individuals. Because the 87-base-pair reads could not distinguish some IMGT-functional V segments, including TRBV6-2 and TRBV6-3, those segments were excluded. Linkage disequilibrium might explain the correlated functional status among segregating V segments, but an unknown experimental factor could not be excluded. A few of the identified cytomegalovirus-associated TCR beta chains were confirmed in vitro to be specific for cytomegalovirus antigens. At a false discovery rate of 0.05, a later analysis linked about 17,000 TCR beta sequences to specific HLA alleles. Because counts were too low, some 17 rarely observed V segments, including chromosome 9 orphons, were excluded from the earlier analysis of about 500 of the donors. Only TCR beta chains were sequenced in this cohort, and the absence of alpha or paired-chain data limited detectable features. In both the original and validation cohorts, the classifier was reported to diagnose cytomegalovirus status with high specificity and sensitivity.

The cohort was made up of roughly 670 healthy bone marrow donors. At the time of sampling, all cohort members were nominally healthy, though unrecorded immune exposures were likely present. The donor tested CMV seronegative and was one of the 352 seronegative cohort members. Each donor provided a peripheral blood sample, and peripheral blood mononuclear cells were used for TCR beta sequencing. Genomic DNA was extracted from the blood cell samples with the Qiagen DNeasy Blood Extraction Kit. At the junction V is shortened by 10 bases and J by 2 bases; bases outside the gene matches: 7. There are 14 amino acids in the CDR3, from cysteine to phenylalanine inclusive. Just CDR3 DNA is preserved here, 42 bases in frame from base 1. As encoded in the germline V gene, CDR1 is ENHRY while CDR2 is SYGVKD. Library creation used the immunoSEQ multiplex PCR assay. For the multiplex PCR, a mixture combining 60 forward primers for TCR Vbeta segments and 13 reverse primers for TCR Jbeta segments was used. A multiplex PCR assay on genomic DNA amplified the CDR3 region of rearranged TCR beta genes. The Illumina HiSeq System was used to sequence the amplified TCR beta libraries as 87-base-pair reads. As for the original processing: A later analysis counted approximately 84 million unique TCR beta chains across the 670 or so repertoires, and around 12 million of these chains were shared by at least two donors. A nearest-neighbor algorithm error-corrected the raw reads and collapsed the reads into unique sequences, merging closely related sequences to remove PCR and sequencing errors. V, D and J gene segments were assigned by aligning CDR3 sequences to IMGT reference sequences. Each retained sequence needed at least a six-nucleotide match to both a V gene segment and a J gene segment. A rearrangement was called productive if the CDR3 had no stop codons and remained in frame with V and J, and every other rearrangement was called non-productive. Following IMGT convention, CDR3 was defined as the stretch from the second conserved V-encoded cysteine to the conserved J-encoded phenylalanine. In an earlier analysis of approximately 590 of the donors, sequences lacking an unambiguous match to a single V gene segment were excluded. An earlier analysis of approximately 590 of the donors called V segments functional above 56.7% productive rearrangements and segregating when the between-donor standard deviation exceeded 5%. A statistical classification framework was built to diagnose cytomegalovirus status from the catalog of TCR beta chain sequences. In a later analysis, TCR nucleotide sequences were compared against IMGT/GENE-DB human TR gene sequences so that V and J genes could be assigned. Using the TCRdist pipeline, a later analysis assigned CDR3 sequences along with most-parsimonious VDJ recombination scenarios. In a later analysis, each TCR beta chain was defined by its CDR3 amino acid sequence together with its V-gene family, and reads without a unique V-gene family were excluded. As a way to deal with suspected cross-contamination and a sequencing artifact, a later analysis dropped 500 to 700 nucleotide sequences that were highly shared and had low generation probability. In a later analysis, a clonal expansion index for each public chain was calculated from normalized within-repertoire ranks of inferred template counts. A later analysis computed generation probabilities with a VDJ recombination model fitted to out-of-frame rearrangements, and checked the results against IGoR. A later analysis scored TCR-TCR, TCR-HLA and TCR-CMV co-occurrence with hypergeometric tests, applying a repertoire-size bias correction to TCR pairs. To estimate false discovery rates, a later analysis permuted the HLA or CMV assignments 20 times. In a later analysis, co-occurring TCRs were grouped using DBSCAN, with TCRdist sequence similarity added in when clustering inside HLA-allele-positive subsets. Repertoires with fewer than 30,000 or more than 120,000 public chains were left out of co-occurrence clustering, as were five repertoires with anomalous nucleotide sharing. In its TCRdb copy, this immuneACCESS table keeps in-frame sequences only and misses some clones. Where compared with another copy, unresolved V genes explain less than half of these, and the others have no known cause. V and J calls and clone size follow that table, whereas D and trimming were derived from the DNA. Counted in this sample were over 85,000 clones; 60% to 80% of them appeared once. The ten top clones hold around 3.2% of the sample.

The receptor chain draws on TRBV10-3 and TRBJ2-3, with 9 bases aligning to TRBD1. This clonotype was obtained from a man aged 35-49 years in good health and CMV-seronegative. Sample: PBMCs. The nucleotide sequence is TGTGCCACCTCGGGACAGGGAATCACAGATACGCAGTATTTT. The translation is CATSGQGITDTQYF.